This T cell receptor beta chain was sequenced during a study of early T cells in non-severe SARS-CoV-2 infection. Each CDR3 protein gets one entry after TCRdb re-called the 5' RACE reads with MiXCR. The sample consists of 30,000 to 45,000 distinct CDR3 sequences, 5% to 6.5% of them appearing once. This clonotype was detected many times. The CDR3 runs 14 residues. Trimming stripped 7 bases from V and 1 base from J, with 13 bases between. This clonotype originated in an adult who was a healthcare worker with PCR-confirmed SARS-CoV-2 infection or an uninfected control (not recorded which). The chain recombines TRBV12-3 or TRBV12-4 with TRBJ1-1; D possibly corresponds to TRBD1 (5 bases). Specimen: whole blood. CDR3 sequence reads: CASTLGPQNTEAFF. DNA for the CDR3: TGTGCCAGCACCCTGGGACCCCAGAACACTGAAGCTTTCTTT.